One and the same sample provided the 18 T cell receptor beta chains below, sequenced in a study of shared clonotypes between healthy human individuals. The naive CD8 population came from CD45RO-negative cells selected for CCR7, without terminally differentiated effector memory CD45RA+ cells. Using immunoSEQ multiplex PCR, the repertoire was profiled, and TCRdb retains in-frame clones only, with some absent. The table includes roughly 1,800,000 clones, about 95% detected once. Specimen: naive CD8+ T cells sorted from blood. Source of these receptors: a young man in good health.

The chain is built from TRBV27 and TRBJ2-7; D gene uncertain. V lost 6 bases, J lost 0 bases, and 12 bases lay in between. Per the germline V gene, CDR1 is MNHEY and CDR2 is SMNVEV (reference sequence). The CDR3 spans 14 residues. CDR3 residues: CASRGSRSSYEQYF. The CDR3 DNA reads as TGTGCCAGCAGAGGCTCAAGGAGCTCCTACGAGCAGTACTTC.

The chain is built from TRBV5-1 and TRBJ2-7; TRBD2 aligns across 10 bases. Trimming removed 2 bases from V and 2 bases from J; junction bases left unmatched: 7. CDR3 length equals 16 residues. Germline V gene data show CDR1 as SGHRS and CDR2 as YFSETQ. CDR3 in DNA: TGCGCCAGCAGCTTCTTCGCTAGCGGGGGAACCTACGAGCAGTACTTC. Protein product: CASSFFASGGTYEQYF.

The V and J genes are TRBV6-1 and TRBJ1-6, with D unresolved. Trimming removed 7 bases at V and 8 bases at J, with 15 bases between. Germline CDR1 MNHNS, CDR2 SASEGT. The CDR3 spans 14 residues. CDR3 sequence reads: CASNPFRGDSPLHF. CDR3 in DNA: TGTGCCAGCAACCCTTTCCGTGGGGATTCACCCCTCCACTTT.

The rearrangement uses TRBV13 and TRBJ2-3; 7 nucleotides agree with TRBD2. The V gene end was trimmed by 5 bases and the J gene end by 10 bases; junction bases not matched to a gene: 6. Germline V lookup: CDR1 PRHDT, CDR2 FYEKMQ (reference sequence). The CDR3 extends over 12 amino acids. The CDR3 DNA is TGTGCCAGCAGCCCCGGGGGGTTGTCGCAGTATTTT. Amino acids: CASSPGGLSQYF.

The chain is built from TRBV7-9 and TRBJ2-5; perhaps D is TRBD1 or TRBD2 (5 bases each). Germline CDR1 and CDR2: SEHNR and FQNEAQ (reference sequence). With 2 bases removed from V and 2 bases from J, the gap between germline ends came to 9 bases. The length of the CDR3 is 14 residues. The CDR3 loop reads CASSLWDQQETQYF. DNA for the CDR3: TGTGCCAGCAGCTTATGGGACCAGCAAGAGACCCAGTACTTC.

V usage is TRBV6-5 and J usage is TRBJ1-6; D remains ambiguous. V shed 3 bases and J shed 10 bases, with 10 bases lying between them. Germline CDR1 MNHEY, CDR2 SVGAGI. The CDR3 runs 13 residues. CDR3 region: CASSYGGQSPLHF. CDR3 coding DNA: TGTGCCAGCAGTTATGGTGGGCAGTCACCCCTCCACTTT.

The chain has TRBV5-5 and TRBJ2-7; D possibly matches TRBD1 or TRBD2 (5 bases each). The CDR3 is 13 residues long. Trimming took 2 bases from V and 5 from J, leaving 11 bases between them. CDR1 and CDR2 (germline): SGHKS, YYEKEE (reference sequence). CDR3 region: CASSFEGYHEQYF. The CDR3 DNA reads as TGTGCCAGCAGCTTCGAGGGGTACCACGAGCAGTACTTC.

The chain couples TRBV9 to TRBJ2-7; 12 nucleotides line up with TRBD2. The CDR3 extends over 16 amino acids. Germline V lookup: CDR1 SGDLS, CDR2 YYNGEE. V shed 2 bases, J shed 6 bases, and the junction held 9 bases outside the gene matches. The CDR3 nucleotides are TGTGCCAGCAGCGTGCCCGGACTAGCGGGAATCGGCGAGCAGTACTTC. Translated: CASSVPGLAGIGEQYF.

Remarks on this clone: The same CDR3 also results from other DNA sequences found in this sample. CDR3 protein: CASSQVSGNYEQYF. The CDR3 nucleotides are TGCGCCAGCAGCCAAGTGAGCGGGAACTACGAGCAGTACTTC. This sequence joins TRBV4-1 and TRBJ2-7, with 7 bases aligning to TRBD2. The germline V gene has CDR1 MGHRA and CDR2 YSYEKL. J gave up 3 bases and V 1 base, and 3 bases lay outside the gene matches. This CDR3 contains 14 residues.

V is TRBV12-5 and J is TRBJ2-1; D unresolved. This CDR3 spans 13 amino acids. In germline, CDR1 is LGHNT, CDR2 FRNRAP. V lost 6 bases to trimming and J lost 4 bases, with 10 bases between them. In nucleotides, the CDR3 is TGTGCTAGTGGAGACAACTTGTACAATGAGCAGTTCTTC. Translation gives CASGDNLYNEQFF.

The chain is built from TRBV5-4 and TRBJ2-7, with TRBD1 as a possible D gene (6 bases). Germline CDR1 reads SGHNT; CDR2 reads YYREEE (reference sequence). The V and J ends lost 1 base and 12 bases respectively, with 14 bases between them. This CDR3 comprises 12 residues. The CDR3 DNA is TGTGCCAGCAGCTTGTCGGCAGGGGAACCGTACTTC. Its translation is CASSLSAGEPYF.

The chain links TRBV27 to TRBJ2-3; tentative D call: TRBD1 (5 bases). Germline V lookup: CDR1 MNHEY, CDR2 SMNVEV (reference sequence). This CDR3 contains 14 residues. The V and J ends lost 5 bases and 2 bases respectively, with 11 bases between them. The CDR3 loop is CASSARDPTDTQYF. The CDR3 nucleotides read TGTGCCAGCAGTGCCAGGGATCCCACAGATACGCAGTATTTT.

Comment on this clone: Within the sample, other DNA sequences also encode this same CDR3. The gene calls are TRBV7-3 and TRBJ2-7; TRBD1 matches 9 bases. Unmatched junction bases numbered 0, after V lost 2 bases and J lost 4 bases. Germline CDR1 reads SGHTA; CDR2 reads FQGTGA. CDR3 length: 13 residues. The CDR3: CASSLGTGYEQYF. For the CDR3, the DNA is TGTGCCAGCAGCTTAGGGACAGGGTACGAGCAGTACTTC.

The count of this clone is one. The rearrangement joins TRBV7-9 to TRBJ2-7; TRBD1 agrees at 12 bases. Germline V gene data show CDR1 as SEHNR and CDR2 as FQNEAQ (reference sequence). This CDR3 is built from 15 residues. V shed 4 bases, J shed 3 bases, and the junction held 4 bases outside the gene matches. Here the CDR3 DNA reads TGTGCCAGCAGCTCCGGGACAGGGGGCCTCTACGAGCAGTACTTC. Protein sequence: CASSSGTGGLYEQYF.

Of note for this clone: This specimen includes other DNA sequences encoding the same CDR3. This chain connects TRBV30 to TRBJ1-1, with D unresolved. Germline-derived CDR1 and CDR2 are GTSNPN and SVGIG (reference sequence). This CDR3 is 13 amino acids long. With 0 bases removed from V and 1 base from J, the gap between germline ends came to 6 bases. CDR3 nucleotide sequence: TGTGCCTGGAGTGTCGGCAGGAACACTGAAGCTTTCTTT. This sequence encodes CAWSVGRNTEAFF.

The V call is TRBV5-6, the J call TRBJ2-7, with D possibly being TRBD2 (6 bases). Germline V gene lookup returns CDR1 SGHDT and CDR2 YYEEEE. This CDR3 region has 15 residues. With 4 bases removed from V and 2 bases from J, the gap between germline ends came to 16 bases. This CDR3 is CASSLGGTRAYEQYF. Here the CDR3 DNA reads TGTGCCAGCAGCCTGGGAGGAACCCGCGCCTACGAGCAGTACTTC.

In its sample, this clone was seen once. The rearrangement joins TRBV6-6 to TRBJ1-4, with 8 bases identical to TRBD1. Germline V CDR1 and CDR2: MNHNY, SVGAGI (reference sequence). With 2 bases clipped from V and 7 bases from J, the junction kept 9 bases outside the gene matches. The CDR3 is 16 residues long. The CDR3 protein is CASSYPFQGASEKLFF. As DNA, the CDR3 is TGTGCCAGCAGTTACCCTTTCCAGGGGGCTTCTGAAAAACTGTTTTTT.

Here the CDR3 reads CASSGLTGTLHF. The CDR3 DNA sequence: TGTGCCAGCAGCGGACTAACAGGGACCCTCCACTTT. The genes are TRBV27 and TRBJ1-6, with a possible D match to TRBD1 (6 bases). CDR1 is MNHEY and CDR2 is SMNVEV in the germline V gene (reference sequence). V dropped 6 bases and J dropped 14 bases, with 14 bases sitting between them. The CDR3 extends over 12 amino acids.